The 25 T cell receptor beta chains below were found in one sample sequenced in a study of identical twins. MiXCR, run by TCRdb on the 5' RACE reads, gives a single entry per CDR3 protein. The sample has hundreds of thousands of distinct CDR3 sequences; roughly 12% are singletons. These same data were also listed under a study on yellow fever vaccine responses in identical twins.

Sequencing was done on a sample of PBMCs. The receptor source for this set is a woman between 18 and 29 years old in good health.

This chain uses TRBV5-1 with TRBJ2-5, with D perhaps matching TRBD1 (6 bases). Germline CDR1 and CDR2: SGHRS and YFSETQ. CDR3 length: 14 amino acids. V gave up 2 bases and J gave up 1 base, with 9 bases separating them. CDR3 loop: CASSFGQSQETQYF. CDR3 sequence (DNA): TGCGCCAGCAGCTTCGGACAGTCCCAAGAGACCCAGTACTTC.

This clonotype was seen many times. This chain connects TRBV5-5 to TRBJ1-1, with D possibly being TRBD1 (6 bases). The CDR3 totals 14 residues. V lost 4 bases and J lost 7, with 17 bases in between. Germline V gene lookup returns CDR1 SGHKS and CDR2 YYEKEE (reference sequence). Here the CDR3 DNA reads TGTGCCAGCAGCGCCACAGGGAACAGTTTTGAAGCTTTCTTT. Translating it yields CASSATGNSFEAFF.

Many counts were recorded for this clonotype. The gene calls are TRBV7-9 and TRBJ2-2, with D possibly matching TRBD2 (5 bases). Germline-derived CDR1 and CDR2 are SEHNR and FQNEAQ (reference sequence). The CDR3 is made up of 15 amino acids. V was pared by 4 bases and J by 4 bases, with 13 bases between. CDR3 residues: CASSSASPPTGELFF. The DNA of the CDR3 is TGTGCCAGCAGCTCTGCTAGCCCGCCCACCGGGGAGCTGTTTTTT.

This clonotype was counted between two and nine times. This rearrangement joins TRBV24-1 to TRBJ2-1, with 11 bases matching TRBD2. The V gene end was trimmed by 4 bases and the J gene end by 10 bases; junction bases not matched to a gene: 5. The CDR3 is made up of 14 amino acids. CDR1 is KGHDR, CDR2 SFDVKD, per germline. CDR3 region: CATSDQTSGTEQFF. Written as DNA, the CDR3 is TGTGCCACCAGTGACCAGACTAGCGGGACGGAGCAGTTCTTC.

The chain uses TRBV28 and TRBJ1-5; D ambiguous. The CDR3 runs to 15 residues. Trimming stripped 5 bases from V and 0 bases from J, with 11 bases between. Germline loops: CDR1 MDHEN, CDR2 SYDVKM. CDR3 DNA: TGTGCCAGCAGTCGCCTAACTGATAGCAATCAGCCCCAGCATTTT. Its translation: CASSRLTDSNQPQHF.

The CDR3 region has the DNA TGTGCCAGCAGCTTAGTAGGGTTGCGGGGGGGCACCGGGGATACGCAGTATTTT. Its translation is CASSLVGLRGGTGDTQYF. This chain connects TRBV11-2 to TRBJ2-3; 9 nucleotides align to TRBD2. With V trimmed by 1 base and J by 6 bases, 14 bases remained unmatched. The CDR3 is made up of 18 amino acids. From germline, CDR1 is SGHAT and CDR2 FQNNGV.

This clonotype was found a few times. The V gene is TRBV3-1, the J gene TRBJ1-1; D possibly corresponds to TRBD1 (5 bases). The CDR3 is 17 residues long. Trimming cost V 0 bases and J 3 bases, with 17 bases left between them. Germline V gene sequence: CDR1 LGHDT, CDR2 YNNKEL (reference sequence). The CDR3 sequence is CASSQEKRGVADTEAFF. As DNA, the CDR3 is TGTGCCAGCAGCCAAGAAAAAAGGGGAGTGGCCGACACTGAAGCTTTCTTT.

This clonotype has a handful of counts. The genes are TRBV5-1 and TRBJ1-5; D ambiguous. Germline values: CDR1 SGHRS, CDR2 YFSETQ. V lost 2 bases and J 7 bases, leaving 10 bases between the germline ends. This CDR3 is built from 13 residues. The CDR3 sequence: CASSLFVDQPQHF. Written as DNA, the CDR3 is TGCGCCAGCAGCTTATTCGTGGACCAGCCCCAGCATTTT.

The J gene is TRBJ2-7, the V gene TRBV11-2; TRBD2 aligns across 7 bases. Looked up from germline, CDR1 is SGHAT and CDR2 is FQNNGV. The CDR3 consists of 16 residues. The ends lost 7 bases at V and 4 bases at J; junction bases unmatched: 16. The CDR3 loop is CASTPPLADKTYEQYF. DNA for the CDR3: TGTGCCAGCACCCCCCCTCTAGCGGACAAAACTTACGAGCAGTACTTC.

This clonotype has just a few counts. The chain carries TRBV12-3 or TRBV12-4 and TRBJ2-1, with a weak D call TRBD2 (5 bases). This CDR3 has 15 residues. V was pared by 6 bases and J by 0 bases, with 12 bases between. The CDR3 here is CASRELGNSYNEQFF. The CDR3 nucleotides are TGTGCCAGCAGAGAACTAGGGAACTCCTACAATGAGCAGTTCTTC.

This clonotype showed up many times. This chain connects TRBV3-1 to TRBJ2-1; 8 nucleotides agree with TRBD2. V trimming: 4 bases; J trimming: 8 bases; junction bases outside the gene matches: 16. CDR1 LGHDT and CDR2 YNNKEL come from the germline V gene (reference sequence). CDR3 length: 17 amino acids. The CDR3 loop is CASSPNPWREALDEQFF. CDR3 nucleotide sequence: TGTGCCAGCAGCCCCAATCCATGGCGGGAGGCCCTAGATGAGCAGTTCTTC.

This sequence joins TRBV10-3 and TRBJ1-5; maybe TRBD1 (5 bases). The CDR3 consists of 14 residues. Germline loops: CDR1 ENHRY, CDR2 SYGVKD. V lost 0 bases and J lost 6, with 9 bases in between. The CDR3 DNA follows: TGTGCCATCAGTGAGTCGTCGGGGCCTCAGCCCCAGCATTTT. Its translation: CAISESSGPQPQHF.

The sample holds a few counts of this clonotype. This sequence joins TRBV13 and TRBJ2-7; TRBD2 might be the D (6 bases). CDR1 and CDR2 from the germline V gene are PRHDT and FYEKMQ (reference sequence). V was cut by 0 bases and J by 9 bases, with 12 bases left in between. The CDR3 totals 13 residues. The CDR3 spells CASSLGLGGVQYV. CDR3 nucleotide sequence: TGTGCCAGCAGCTTAGGCCTAGGAGGGGTGCAGTACGTC.

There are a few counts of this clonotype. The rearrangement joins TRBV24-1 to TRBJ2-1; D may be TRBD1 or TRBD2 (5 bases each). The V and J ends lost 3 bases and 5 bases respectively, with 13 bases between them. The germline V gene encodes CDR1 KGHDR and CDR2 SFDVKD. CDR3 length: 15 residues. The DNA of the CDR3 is TGTGCCACCAGTGATCGGGGCGCGTCACACAATGAGCAGTTCTTC. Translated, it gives CATSDRGASHNEQFF.

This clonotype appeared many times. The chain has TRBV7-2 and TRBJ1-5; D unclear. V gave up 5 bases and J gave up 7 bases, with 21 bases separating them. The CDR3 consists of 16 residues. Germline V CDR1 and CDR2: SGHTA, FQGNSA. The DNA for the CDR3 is TGTGCCAGCAGCCCCATTATGGGGTGGGCAGGACAGCCCCAGCATTTT. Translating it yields CASSPIMGWAGQPQHF. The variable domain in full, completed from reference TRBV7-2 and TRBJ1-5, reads GAGVSQSPSNKVTEKGKDVELRCDPISGHTALYWYRQSLGQGLEFLIYFQGNSAPDKSGLPSDRFSAERTGGSVSTLTIQRTQQEDSAVYLCASSPIMGWAGQPQHFGDGTRLSIL.

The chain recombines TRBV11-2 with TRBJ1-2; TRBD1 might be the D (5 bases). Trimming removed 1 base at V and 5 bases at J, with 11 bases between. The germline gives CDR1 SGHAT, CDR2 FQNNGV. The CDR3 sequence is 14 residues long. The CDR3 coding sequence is TGTGCCAGCAGCTTAGGGAGGGGTGGGTATGGCTACACCTTC. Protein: CASSLGRGGYGYTF. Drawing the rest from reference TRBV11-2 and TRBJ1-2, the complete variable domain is EAGVAQSPRYKIIEKRQSVAFWCNPISGHATLYWYQQILGQGPKLLIQFQNNGVVDDSQLPKDRFSAERLKGVDSTLKIQPAKLEDSAVYLCASSLGRGGYGYTFGSGTRLTVV.

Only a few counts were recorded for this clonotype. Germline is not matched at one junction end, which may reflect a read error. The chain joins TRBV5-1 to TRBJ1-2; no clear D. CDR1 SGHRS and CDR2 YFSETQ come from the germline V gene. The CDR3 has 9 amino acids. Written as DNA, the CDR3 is TGCGCCAGCAGCCTCGAGGGATCCTTC. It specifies CASSLEGSF.

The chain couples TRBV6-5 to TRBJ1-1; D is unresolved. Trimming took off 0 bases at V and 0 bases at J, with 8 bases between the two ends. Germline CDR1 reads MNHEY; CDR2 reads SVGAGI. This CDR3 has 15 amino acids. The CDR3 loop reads CASSYSATMNTEAFF. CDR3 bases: TGTGCCAGCAGTTACTCGGCAACCATGAACACTGAAGCTTTCTTT.

CDR3 coding DNA: TGCAGTGCTAGGACTTCAGGATGGCAAGAGACCCAGTACTTC. Amino acids: CSARTSGWQETQYF. The rearrangement uses TRBV20-1 and TRBJ2-5; D is unclear. Germline V CDR1 and CDR2: DFQATT, SNEGSKA (reference sequence). This CDR3 is built from 14 residues. Trimming removed 3 bases from V and 2 bases from J, with 13 bases in between.

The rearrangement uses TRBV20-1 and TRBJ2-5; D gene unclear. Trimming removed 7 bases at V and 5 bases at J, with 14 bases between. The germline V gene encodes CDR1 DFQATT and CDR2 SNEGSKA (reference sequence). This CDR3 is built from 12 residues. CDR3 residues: CSVRVMGETQYF. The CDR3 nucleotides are TGCAGTGTCCGAGTAATGGGGGAGACCCAGTACTTC.

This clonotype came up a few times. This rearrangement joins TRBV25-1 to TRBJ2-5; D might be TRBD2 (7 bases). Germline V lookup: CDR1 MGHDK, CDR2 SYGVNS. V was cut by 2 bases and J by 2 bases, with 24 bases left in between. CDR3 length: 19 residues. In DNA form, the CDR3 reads TGTGCCAGCAGTGAAGGGGGGGCGGGAGACCCACCGGGGCAAGAGACCCAGTACTTC. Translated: CASSEGGAGDPPGQETQYF.

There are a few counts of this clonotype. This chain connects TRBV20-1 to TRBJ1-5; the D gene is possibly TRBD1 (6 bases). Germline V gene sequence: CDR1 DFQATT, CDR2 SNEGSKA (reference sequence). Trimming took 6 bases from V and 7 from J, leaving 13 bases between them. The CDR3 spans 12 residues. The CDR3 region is CSALRGEQPQHF. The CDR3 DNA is TGCAGTGCGTTAAGGGGGGAGCAGCCCCAGCATTTT.

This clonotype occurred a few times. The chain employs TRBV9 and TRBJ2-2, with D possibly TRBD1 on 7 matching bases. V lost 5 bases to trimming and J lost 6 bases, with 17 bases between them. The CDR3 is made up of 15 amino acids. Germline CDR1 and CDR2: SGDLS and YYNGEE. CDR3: CASRKTGTEAGELFF. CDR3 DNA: TGTGCCAGCAGGAAGACAGGGACTGAGGCCGGGGAGCTGTTTTTT.

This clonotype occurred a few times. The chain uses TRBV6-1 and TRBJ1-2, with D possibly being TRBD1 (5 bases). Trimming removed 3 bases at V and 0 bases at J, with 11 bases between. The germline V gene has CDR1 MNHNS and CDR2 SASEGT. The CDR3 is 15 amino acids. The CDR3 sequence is CASSDRDRANYGYTF. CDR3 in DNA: TGTGCCAGCAGTGACAGGGACCGAGCTAACTATGGCTACACCTTC.

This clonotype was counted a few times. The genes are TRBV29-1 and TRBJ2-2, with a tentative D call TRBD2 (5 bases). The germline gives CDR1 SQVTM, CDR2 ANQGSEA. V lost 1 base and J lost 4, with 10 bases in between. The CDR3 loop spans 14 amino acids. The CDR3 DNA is TGCAGCGTTGAAGTAGAGAGGGTCACCGGGGAGCTGTTTTTT. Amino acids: CSVEVERVTGELFF.